Each of the 29 T cell receptor beta chains below was sequenced from the same sample in a study of blood T cell repertoires in COVID-19. Sequencing used immunoSEQ multiplex PCR; TCRdb keeps in-frame clones, though not all of them. The table has around 69,000 clones, 86% seen once. Sequencing input: peripheral blood. These receptors all come from a man aged 50-59 years with active COVID-19.

V is TRBV2 and J is TRBJ1-5; no clear D. This CDR3 is 15 amino acids long. From germline, CDR1 is SNHLY and CDR2 FYNNEI. The V and J ends lost 4 bases and 5 bases respectively, with 15 bases between them. The CDR3 DNA is TGTGCCAGCAGTGGAGAGCGGGCCGGAGATCAGCCCCAGCATTTT. Translating gives CASSGERAGDQPQHF.

The DNA of the CDR3 is TGTGCCAGCAGCCCGGGGGTAGGAGGACGCACAGATACGCAGTATTTT. This gives the protein CASSPGVGGRTDTQYF. The chain joins TRBV7-9 to TRBJ2-3; the D gene is possibly TRBD2 (6 bases). The ends were cut back, 5 bases at V and 1 base at J, with 16 bases in the middle. This CDR3 comprises 16 residues. Per germline, CDR1 SEHNR and CDR2 FQNEAQ (reference sequence).

The rearrangement uses TRBV10-2 and TRBJ2-2; no definite D call. The CDR3 loop spans 14 amino acids. Trimming cost V 8 bases and J 2 bases, with 12 bases left between them. Germline lookup yields CDR1 WSHSY and CDR2 SAAADI. CDR3 sequence (DNA): TGCGCCAGCTTGTATCGGAGAAACACCGGGGAGCTGTTTTTT. This gives the protein CASLYRRNTGELFF.

The V gene is TRBV24-1, the J gene TRBJ2-7; maybe TRBD1 (6 bases). CDR3 length equals 14 residues. The germline V gene encodes CDR1 KGHDR and CDR2 SFDVKD. Trimming left V 7 bases short and J 4 bases short, with 16 bases between. As DNA, the CDR3 is TGTGCCACCAGGGGACACGGGACAAGGTACGAGCAGTACTTC. Translating it yields CATRGHGTRYEQYF.

The CDR3 nucleotides are TGTGCCAGCTCACCCTCACAGGGGACGAACACTGAAGCTTTCTTT. Translated: CASSPSQGTNTEAFF. J is TRBJ1-1 and V is TRBV18; 7 nucleotides match TRBD1. The ends lost 3 bases at V and 1 base at J; junction bases unmatched: 5. The CDR3 contains 15 residues. Germline lookup yields CDR1 KGHSH and CDR2 LQKENI.

The J gene is TRBJ1-2, the V gene TRBV24-1; D not resolved. The CDR3 loop spans 11 amino acids. Between the trimmed V and J ends, which lost 4 bases and 4 bases, there was a span of 3 bases. Per the germline V gene, CDR1 is KGHDR and CDR2 is SFDVKD. The CDR3 nucleotides read TGTGCCACCAGTGACCTCTATGGCTACACCTTC. Translated, it gives CATSDLYGYTF.

This CDR3 reads CSVSSAGGPTDTQYF. In nucleotides, the CDR3 is TGCAGCGTTTCCTCAGCGGGAGGGCCTACAGATACGCAGTATTTT. V is TRBV29-1 and J is TRBJ2-3; 10 nucleotides agree with TRBD2. Germline V gene lookup returns CDR1 SQVTM and CDR2 ANQGSEA. There are 15 residues in the CDR3. Trimming at V came to 5 bases and at J to 3 bases, leaving 8 bases not matched to a gene.

The V and J genes are TRBV25-1 and TRBJ2-5; D ambiguous. Germline V gene lookup returns CDR1 MGHDK and CDR2 SYGVNS. This CDR3 is 15 amino acids long. Trimming cost V 3 bases and J 5 bases, with 16 bases left between them. The CDR3 nucleotides are TGTGCCAGCAGTGACTCTCCGGGTTACCTCGAGACCCAGTACTTC. Translating it yields CASSDSPGYLETQYF.

This chain joins TRBV6-5 and TRBJ2-7, with 8 bases fitting TRBD1. In germline, CDR1 is MNHEY, CDR2 SVGAGI. This CDR3 spans 12 amino acids. V shed 8 bases, J shed 3 bases, and the junction held 3 bases outside the gene matches. The CDR3 DNA is TGTGCCAGCTCCAGGGGGCTCTACGAGCAGTACTTC. Its translation is CASSRGLYEQYF.

This clone has a single count. DNA for the CDR3: TGCGCCAGCAGCCAAGGGACAGTCAATGAGCAGTTCTTC. This sequence encodes CASSQGTVNEQFF. The chain joins TRBV4-1 to TRBJ2-1, with TRBD1 as a possible D gene (6 bases). From germline, CDR1 is MGHRA and CDR2 YSYEKL. Trimming removed 1 base at V and 6 bases at J, with 7 bases between. The CDR3 has 13 residues.

The V gene is TRBV11-3, the J gene TRBJ2-1; D is possibly TRBD2 (6 bases). Germline V gene data show CDR1 as SGHNT and CDR2 as YENEEA. CDR3 length: 14 amino acids. V was cut by 3 bases and J by 5 bases, with 11 bases left in between. The CDR3 loop is CASSFGGPNNEQFF. CDR3 nucleotides: TGTGCCAGCAGCTTCGGGGGTCCAAACAATGAGCAGTTCTTC.

V is TRBV14 and J is TRBJ2-2; no firm D call. In germline, CDR1 is SGHDN, CDR2 FVKESK. The CDR3 runs 15 residues. V lost 0 bases, J lost 6 bases, and 11 bases lay in between. CDR3 in DNA: TGTGCCAGCAGCCAAGATTCCCCCCAGGCCGGGGAGCTGTTTTTT. Amino acids: CASSQDSPQAGELFF.

The chain joins TRBV2 to TRBJ2-2; 8 bases line up with TRBD1. The CDR3 spans 14 residues. Trimming removed 5 bases from V and 5 bases from J; junction bases left unmatched: 4. Germline V CDR1 and CDR2: SNHLY, FYNNEI. The DNA of the CDR3 is TGTGCCAGCAGTCGACAGGGGCGGACCGGGGAGCTGTTTTTT. It encodes CASSRQGRTGELFF.

The rearrangement links TRBV29-1 to TRBJ2-1, with a possible D match to TRBD2 (6 bases). Germline lookup yields CDR1 SQVTM and CDR2 ANQGSEA. V was pared by 7 bases and J by 4 bases, with 17 bases between. This CDR3 is 14 amino acids long. The CDR3 DNA is TGCAGCGGCCAGACTAGTGGTTCATACAATGAGCAGTTCTTC. Amino acids: CSGQTSGSYNEQFF.

The rearrangement uses TRBV5-4 and TRBJ2-7; 7 bases match TRBD1. The V gene's germline CDR1 is SGHNT and CDR2 YYREEE (reference sequence). The CDR3 runs to 13 residues. J was trimmed by 3 bases and V by 0 bases; bases with no gene match: 0. CDR3 nucleotide sequence: TGTGCCAGCAGCTTGGACAGGGGCTACGAGCAGTACGTC. Translated: CASSLDRGYEQYV.

This clone was observed a few times. This chain uses TRBV30 with TRBJ2-2; weak D call: TRBD1 (5 bases). The V and J ends lost 0 bases and 3 bases respectively, with 5 bases between them. The CDR3 loop spans 13 amino acids. CDR1 and CDR2 from the germline V gene are GTSNPN and SVGIG (reference sequence). The CDR3 nucleotides read TGTGCCTGGAGTGTAGGGGACACCGGGGAGCTGTTTTTT. Encoded protein: CAWSVGDTGELFF.

The chain recombines TRBV30 with TRBJ1-2, with D perhaps matching TRBD1 (6 bases). The germline CDR1 and CDR2 sequences are GTSNPN and SVGIG (reference sequence). Trimming pared 2 bases from V and 10 bases from J, leaving 17 bases between. The CDR3 totals 13 residues. The CDR3 is CAWSSTPGVDYTF. The CDR3 DNA reads as TGTGCCTGGAGTTCGACTCCAGGGGTGGACTACACCTTC.

This clone was seen repeatedly, ten times or more. The chain links TRBV2 to TRBJ2-7; 7 bases fit TRBD1. V lost 2 bases to trimming and J lost 3 bases; unmatched junction nucleotides: 4. The CDR3 sequence is 14 residues long. The germline V gene has CDR1 SNHLY and CDR2 FYNNEI. The CDR3 DNA sequence: TGTGCCAGCAGTGAACGACAGGGTCTCTACGAGCAGTACTTC. Its protein product is CASSERQGLYEQYF.

J is TRBJ2-1 and V is TRBV3-1 (or the pseudogene TRBV3-2), with D maybe TRBD2 (5 bases). Looked up from germline, CDR1 is LGHDT and CDR2 is YNNKEL (reference sequence). The CDR3 is made up of 14 amino acids. Trimming shortened V by 1 base and J by 7 bases, and 11 bases separated the two germline ends. CDR3 sequence reads: CASSQGLAQNEQFF. The CDR3 DNA reads TGTGCCAGCAGCCAAGGGCTAGCTCAGAATGAGCAGTTCTTC.

The genes are TRBV5-1 and TRBJ1-6, with D tentatively TRBD1 (5 bases). V lost 0 bases, J lost 5 bases, and 9 bases lay in between. From germline, CDR1 is SGHRS and CDR2 YFSETQ. This CDR3 region has 15 residues. CDR3 amino acids: CASSLGTTNNSPLHF. The CDR3 region has the DNA TGCGCCAGCAGCTTGGGGACAACAAATAATTCACCCCTCCACTTT. Drawing the rest from reference TRBV5-1 and TRBJ1-6, the complete variable domain is KAGVTQTPRYLIKTRGQQVTLSCSPISGHRSVSWYQQTPGQGLQFLFEYFSETQRNKGNFPGRFSGRQFSNSRSEMNVSTLELGDSALYLCASSLGTTNNSPLHFGNGTRLTVT.

The chain couples TRBV5-1 to TRBJ1-1, with D unclear. Germline V gene lookup returns CDR1 SGHRS and CDR2 YFSETQ. The V gene lost 0 bases and the J gene lost 4 bases, with 10 bases spanning the gap. The CDR3 is made up of 14 amino acids. The CDR3 spells CASSLELLSTEAFF. In DNA form, the CDR3 reads TGCGCCAGCAGCTTGGAACTGCTGAGCACTGAAGCTTTCTTT.

This clone occurred once. This chain links TRBV12-3 or TRBV12-4 with TRBJ1-2; D gene unclear. The CDR3 is made up of 12 amino acids. Trimming left V 2 bases short and J 5 bases short, with 6 bases between. The CDR3 nucleotides read TGTGCCAGCAGTTTACCGGGATATGGCTACACCTTC. Its translation is CASSLPGYGYTF.

J is TRBJ1-2 and V is TRBV11-2; 7 positions match TRBD1. CDR1 SGHAT and CDR2 FQNNGV come from the germline V gene. Trimming removed 4 bases from V and 2 bases from J; junction bases left unmatched: 1. This CDR3 has 13 amino acids. CDR3 in amino acids: CASSSTGNYGYTF. CDR3 nucleotides: TGTGCCAGCAGCTCGACAGGGAACTATGGCTACACCTTC.

The J gene is TRBJ2-5, the V gene TRBV19, with a tentative D call TRBD2 (5 bases). V gave up 6 bases and J gave up 4 bases, with 12 bases separating them. The CDR3 is made up of 13 amino acids. Germline lookup yields CDR1 LNHDA and CDR2 SQIVND (reference sequence). CDR3 in amino acids: CASRVASGETQYF. The DNA of the CDR3 is TGTGCCAGTAGGGTAGCGTCAGGAGAGACCCAGTACTTC.

V is TRBV4-2 and J is TRBJ2-1; weak D call: TRBD2 (6 bases). The V end was cut by 1 base, the J end by 0 bases, with 7 bases between. The germline V gene encodes CDR1 LGHNA and CDR2 YNFKEQ. The CDR3 sequence is 15 residues long. The CDR3: CASSQVGGSYNEQFF. The DNA for the CDR3 is TGTGCCAGCAGCCAAGTCGGGGGCTCCTACAATGAGCAGTTCTTC.

This clone was detected once. This chain joins TRBV5-1 and TRBJ1-5; D remains ambiguous. The germline V gene has CDR1 SGHRS and CDR2 YFSETQ. Trimming cost V 4 bases and J 4 bases, with 18 bases left between them. CDR3 length equals 16 residues. CDR3 coding DNA: TGCGCCAGCAGCCCCCGCGGGTCCCCGGGGAATCAGCCCCAGCATTTT. Translation gives CASSPRGSPGNQPQHF.

In its sample, this clone was seen once. The rearrangement uses TRBV6-1 and TRBJ2-7; no firm D call. This CDR3 has 12 amino acids. The V gene lost 2 bases and the J gene lost 5 bases, with 7 bases spanning the gap. Germline CDR1 MNHNS, CDR2 SASEGT. The CDR3 is CASSETQNEQYV. CDR3 DNA: TGTGCCAGCAGTGAAACACAGAACGAGCAGTACGTC.

This clone was seen only once. The rearrangement uses TRBV24-1 and TRBJ2-2; TRBD1 matches 9 bases. Germline CDR1 reads KGHDR; CDR2 reads SFDVKD. With 4 bases clipped from V and 5 bases from J, the junction kept 7 bases outside the gene matches. The CDR3 length is 16 residues. This CDR3 reads CATSDPRQGGTGELFF. CDR3 bases: TGTGCCACCAGTGACCCCAGACAGGGGGGGACCGGGGAGCTGTTTTTT.

V gene TRBV10-3 combines with J gene TRBJ2-1, with 8 bases aligning to TRBD2. Germline lookup yields CDR1 ENHRY and CDR2 SYGVKD. There are 16 residues in the CDR3. V lost 7 bases, J lost 1 base, and 9 bases stayed unmatched. This CDR3 is CAIKTVGGASYNEQFF. The CDR3 DNA sequence: TGTGCCATCAAAACGGTCGGGGGGGCTTCCTACAATGAGCAGTTCTTC.